Presented here are 25 T cell receptor beta chains from one specimen sequenced in a study of regulatory T cells in long-lasting Graves disease. In building TCR beta libraries, iRepertoire HTBI primers were used together with Arm-PCR of CDR3 regions. In TCRdb, the multiplex PCR reads were re-called with MiXCR into one record per CDR3 protein. The repertoire holds over 500,000 distinct CDR3 sequences, roughly 15% seen once, with around 12% in the top ten. Time point described: newly diagnosed GD, antithyroid drugs for less than 3 months. Following extraction of RNA from PBMCs, that RNA was used to make the TCR library. The data also belong to a second study, concerning T cells in Graves' hyperthyroidism and ophthalmopathy.

The sample here was peripheral blood mononuclear cells (PBMCs), taken at new diagnosis, from a patient treated with antithyroid drugs. All receptors derive from a man between 18 and 35 years old with Graves disease.

V usage is TRBV27 and J usage is TRBJ1-5; tentatively, D is TRBD1 (6 bases). The CDR3 length is 16 residues. Germline loops: CDR1 MNHEY, CDR2 SMNVEV (reference sequence). V was shortened by 1 base and J by 4 bases, with 14 bases between the two germline ends. CDR3 amino acids: CASSLFAGARNQPQHF. The DNA of the CDR3 is TGTGCCAGCAGTTTATTCGCAGGGGCGCGAAATCAGCCCCAGCATTTT.

This clonotype was seen a handful of times. The chain recombines TRBV7-3 with TRBJ2-5; D could derive from TRBD1 or TRBD2 (6 bases each). The CDR3 extends over 17 amino acids. V was shortened by 2 bases and J by 5 bases, with 21 bases between the two germline ends. CDR1 SGHTA and CDR2 FQGTGA come from the germline V gene. The CDR3 here is CASSLGGGARKEETQYF. For the CDR3, the DNA is TGTGCCAGCAGCTTAGGGGGCGGGGCCAGAAAGGAGGAGACCCAGTACTTC.

This clonotype has a count of ten or more. The chain recombines TRBV30 with TRBJ2-7, with 7 bases lining up with TRBD2. The CDR3 runs 14 residues. Germline loops: CDR1 GTSNPN, CDR2 SVGIG (reference sequence). The V and J ends lost 0 bases and 4 bases, in that order; junction bases with no gene match: 6. CDR3 protein: CAWSVRAGRYEQYF. CDR3 sequence (DNA): TGTGCCTGGAGTGTACGAGCGGGAAGGTACGAGCAGTACTTC.

This clonotype was seen a few times. The chain recombines TRBV27 with TRBJ1-1; 8 bases are a match to TRBD1. Trimming removed 5 bases from V and 0 bases from J; junction bases left unmatched: 5. The germline gives CDR1 MNHEY, CDR2 SMNVEV (reference sequence). The CDR3 sequence is 15 residues long. DNA for the CDR3: TGTGCCAGCAGTACGACAGGGGCGATGAACACTGAAGCTTTCTTT. Translation gives CASSTTGAMNTEAFF.

This clonotype came up a few times. V is TRBV5-1 and J is TRBJ1-6, with TRBD1 identical over 7 bases. The V gene's germline CDR1 is SGHRS and CDR2 YFSETQ. CDR3 length: 15 residues. The ends lost 5 bases at V and 7 bases at J; junction bases unmatched: 9. DNA for the CDR3: TGCGCCAGCAGTTACAGGGGCCAGGAGAATTCACCCCTCCACTTT. Its translation is CASSYRGQENSPLHF. The complete variable domain, with remaining parts taken from reference TRBV5-1 and TRBJ1-6, reads KAGVTQTPRYLIKTRGQQVTLSCSPISGHRSVSWYQQTPGQGLQFLFEYFSETQRNKGNFPGRFSGRQFSNSRSEMNVSTLELGDSALYLCASSYRGQENSPLHFGNGTRLTVT.

The chain uses TRBV3-1 and TRBJ2-1; 7 bases are shared with TRBD2. This CDR3 region has 16 residues. The V segment lost 4 bases and the J segment 2 bases; nucleotides outside the gene matches: 8. Looked up from germline, CDR1 is LGHDT and CDR2 is YNNKEL (reference sequence). The DNA of the CDR3 is TGTGCCAGCAGCCCAGAGGGACTACCGACCTACAATGAGCAGTTCTTC. Its translation is CASSPEGLPTYNEQFF.

This clonotype was observed at least ten times. The chain is built from TRBV12-3 or TRBV12-4 and TRBJ2-3, with 10 bases fitting TRBD2. This CDR3 has 16 residues. V trimming: 8 bases; J trimming: 11 bases; junction bases outside the gene matches: 19. CDR3 coding DNA: TGTGCCAGCGCCTTGGGCCTAGCGGGAGTCCCAGGGGGGCAGTATTTT. This sequence encodes CASALGLAGVPGGQYF.

This clonotype was seen only a few times. The chain recombines TRBV10-1 with TRBJ1-2; D gene unclear. The CDR3 contains 13 residues. Germline CDR1 is WNHNN and CDR2 is SYGVQD (reference sequence). V was cut by 9 bases and J by 0 bases, with 11 bases left in between. The CDR3: CARAERANYGYTF. CDR3 coding DNA: TGCGCCAGAGCAGAGCGAGCTAACTATGGCTACACCTTC.

The gene calls are TRBV20-1 and TRBJ2-1, with TRBD2 matching over 14 bases. The V segment lost 1 base and the J segment 0 bases; nucleotides outside the gene matches: 8. Germline CDR1 and CDR2: DFQATT and SNEGSKA (reference sequence). The CDR3 totals 19 residues. CDR3 sequence (DNA): TGCAGTGCTAGAGGCCATCGGACTAGCGGGGGGAGCTCCTACAATGAGCAGTTCTTC. It encodes CSARGHRTSGGSSYNEQFF.

In the case of this clonotype: At one end, the junction sequence differs from germline, possibly due to a read error. CDR3 nucleotide sequence: TGTGCCAGTACCACGACCTTGAACACTGAAGCTTCCTTT. It specifies CASTTTLNTEASF. This chain joins TRBV19 and TRBJ1-1; D remains unclear. Looked up from germline, CDR1 is LNHDA and CDR2 is SQIVND (reference sequence). This CDR3 contains 13 residues.

This clonotype was observed a few times. J is TRBJ2-5 and V is TRBV3-1; D uncertain. The CDR3 loop spans 15 amino acids. The ends were cut back, 4 bases at V and 1 base at J, with 13 bases in the middle. Per the germline V gene, CDR1 is LGHDT and CDR2 is YNNKEL (reference sequence). The CDR3: CASSLSGSIQETQYF. The CDR3 DNA reads TGTGCCAGCAGCCTCTCCGGTTCTATCCAAGAGACCCAGTACTTC.

At least ten counts were recorded for this clonotype. The V and J genes are TRBV5-1 and TRBJ1-5; possibly TRBD1 for D (6 bases). V lost 4 bases, J lost 0 bases, and 20 bases lay in between. Germline lookup yields CDR1 SGHRS and CDR2 YFSETQ. The CDR3 consists of 18 residues. The CDR3 is CASSPYEGGPYSNQPQHF. In DNA, the CDR3 is TGCGCCAGCAGCCCCTACGAGGGGGGGCCATATAGCAATCAGCCCCAGCATTTT. Variable domain in full (rest from reference TRBV5-1 and TRBJ1-5): KAGVTQTPRYLIKTRGQQVTLSCSPISGHRSVSWYQQTPGQGLQFLFEYFSETQRNKGNFPGRFSGRQFSNSRSEMNVSTLELGDSALYLCASSPYEGGPYSNQPQHFGDGTRLSIL.

This clonotype was detected many times. V usage is TRBV5-1 and J usage is TRBJ2-3; possibly TRBD1 for D (6 bases). CDR3 length: 13 residues. V was shortened by 2 bases and J by 5 bases, with 9 bases between the two germline ends. The germline CDR1 and CDR2 sequences are SGHRS and YFSETQ. CDR3 coding DNA: TGCGCCAGCAGCTTACAGACAGGAGATACGCAGTATTTT. It is translated as CASSLQTGDTQYF.

The chain combines TRBV5-1 with TRBJ1-1, with a possible D match to TRBD1 (5 bases). The ends were cut back, 4 bases at V and 3 bases at J, with 19 bases in the middle. This CDR3 is built from 16 residues. Germline V gives CDR1 SGHRS, CDR2 YFSETQ. CDR3 in amino acids: CASSQMTQGVDTEAFF. The CDR3 nucleotides are TGCGCCAGCAGCCAAATGACCCAGGGAGTGGACACTGAAGCTTTCTTT.

This clonotype was observed once. V gene TRBV10-3 combines with J gene TRBJ2-2; no definite D call. The CDR3 sequence is 15 residues long. Germline-derived CDR1 and CDR2 are ENHRY and SYGVKD. Deletions cut 8 bases from V and 7 bases from J, with 20 bases between. The CDR3 loop reads CAISGGHPIGGELFF. Here the CDR3 DNA reads TGTGCCATCTCAGGCGGCCACCCTATAGGCGGGGAGCTGTTTTTT.

There are a few counts of this clonotype. The V gene is TRBV9, the J gene TRBJ2-6, with 9 bases aligning to TRBD1. This CDR3 spans 17 amino acids. Trimming cost V 0 bases and J 3 bases; bases outside gene matches: 4. CDR1 and CDR2 (germline): SGDLS, YYNGEE. In nucleotides, the CDR3 is TGTGCCAGCAGCGTAGAGGGACAGGGAATTGGGGCCAACGTCCTGACTTTC. It is translated as CASSVEGQGIGANVLTF.

This clonotype was recorded a few times. The CDR3 DNA reads as TGTGCCAGTAGTCCAGGACAGGGATGGGTCTCGTACTTC. Translating it yields CASSPGQGWVSYF. V gene TRBV19 combines with J gene TRBJ2-7; 8 nucleotides match TRBD1. The CDR3 extends over 13 amino acids. The junction had 12 bases not matched to a gene; V was cut back by 5 bases and J by 12 bases. Germline values: CDR1 LNHDA, CDR2 SQIVND (reference sequence). Together with reference TRBV19 and TRBJ2-7, the CDR3 gives the full variable domain: DGGITQSPKYLFRKEGQNVTLSCEQNLNHDAMYWYRQDPGQGLRLIYYSQIVNDFQKGDIAEGYSVSREKKESFPLTVTSAQKNPTAFYLCASSPGQGWVSYFGPGTRLTVT.

A word on this clonotype: Likely a read error: the CDR3 ends without its conserved phenylalanine or tryptophan. The DNA of the CDR3 is TGTGCCAGCAGTTACGCGGGAGCGGTCCAACTCGAGCAGTACCTC. This codes for CASSYAGAVQLEQYL. The chain couples TRBV27 to TRBJ2-7; 7 nucleotides agree with TRBD2. Looked up from germline, CDR1 is MNHEY and CDR2 is SMNVEV (reference sequence). V shed 4 bases and J 6 bases; nucleotides not matched to a gene: 12. The CDR3 contains 15 residues.

V and J are TRBV9 and TRBJ2-1; 9 bases map to TRBD2. This CDR3 comprises 17 residues. Germline-derived CDR1 and CDR2 are SGDLS and YYNGEE. J gave up 3 bases and V 0 bases, and 7 bases lay outside the gene matches. The CDR3 nucleotides are TGTGCCAGCAGCGTAGCTTTAGGGACTAGCATCTACAATGAGCAGTTCTTC. It encodes CASSVALGTSIYNEQFF. Filled out from reference TRBV9 and TRBJ2-1, the complete variable domain reads DSGVTQTPKHLITATGQRVTLRCSPRSGDLSVYWYQQSLDQGLQFLIQYYNGEERAKGNILERFSAQQFPDLHSELNLSSLELGDSALYFCASSVALGTSIYNEQFFGPGTRLTVL.

In its sample, this clonotype was seen many times. V gene TRBV7-2 combines with J gene TRBJ2-7; the match to TRBD2 covers 11 bases. This CDR3 has 18 amino acids. Trimming took 4 bases from V and 0 from J; bases not matched to a gene: 11. In germline, CDR1 is SGHTA, CDR2 FQGNSA. CDR3 amino acids: CASSSLSGLAGISYEQYF. The CDR3 region has the DNA TGTGCCAGCAGCTCCCTTTCAGGACTAGCGGGTATCTCCTACGAGCAGTACTTC.

This clonotype was seen only a few times. The chain links TRBV6-1 to TRBJ2-3, with TRBD2 identical over 11 bases. The germline V gene has CDR1 MNHNS and CDR2 SASEGT. The CDR3 is made up of 14 amino acids. With 6 bases clipped from V and 5 bases from J, the junction kept 4 bases outside the gene matches. CDR3 protein: CASRLGLAGDTQYF. CDR3 bases: TGTGCCAGCAGGCTCGGACTAGCGGGAGATACGCAGTATTTT.

The rearrangement links TRBV4-2 to TRBJ2-3; 11 bases line up with TRBD1. The ends lost 3 bases at V and 3 bases at J; junction bases unmatched: 2. The CDR3 sequence is 15 residues long. CDR1 and CDR2 (germline): LGHNA, YNFKEQ. In DNA, the CDR3 is TGTGCCAGCAGCCAGGGACAGGGGGGGACAGATACGCAGTATTTT. It translates to CASSQGQGGTDTQYF.

This clonotype was counted a few times. The chain carries TRBV28 and TRBJ1-4; D remains unclear. The CDR3 loop spans 15 amino acids. V was clipped by 3 bases and J by 4 bases, with 12 bases between them. From germline, CDR1 is MDHEN and CDR2 SYDVKM. CDR3 amino acids: CASSFWSSVNEKLFF. CDR3 in DNA: TGTGCCAGCAGTTTTTGGTCGAGCGTTAATGAAAAACTGTTTTTT. Complete variable domain (other parts from reference TRBV28 and TRBJ1-4): DVKVTQSSRYLVKRTGEKVFLECVQDMDHENMFWYRQDPGLGLRLIYFSYDVKMKEKGDIPEGYSVSREKKERFSLILESASTNQTSMYLCASSFWSSVNEKLFFGSGTQLSVL.

At least ten counts were recorded for this clonotype. The gene calls are TRBV12-3 or TRBV12-4 and TRBJ1-2; D gene unclear. The CDR3 covers 13 residues. Trimming removed 7 bases at V and 4 bases at J, with 13 bases between. As DNA, the CDR3 is TGTGCCAGCACCTCTAGACGTAGCTATGGCTACACCTTC. It translates to CASTSRRSYGYTF.

This clonotype turned up a few times. The chain carries TRBV6-1 and TRBJ1-6; no firm D call. The CDR3 has 16 amino acids. The germline V and J ends were trimmed by 6 bases and 3 bases, with 15 bases remaining between them. The V gene's germline CDR1 is MNHNS and CDR2 SASEGT. CDR3 sequence reads: CASSARVIYYNSPLHF. The CDR3 region has the DNA TGTGCCAGCAGCGCCCGGGTTATTTACTATAATTCACCCCTCCACTTT.